This TCR beta chain is from a study of blood T cell repertoires in COVID-19. The ends lost 2 bases at V and 3 bases at J; junction bases unmatched: 8. From germline, CDR1 is SGHTA and CDR2 FQGNSA. The CDR3 consists of 16 residues. Original handling: By means of reference gene primer amplification, nucleated cell counts were estimated. The assay was immunoSEQ multiplex PCR, and TCRdb's table has in-frame clones only and misses some. V and J calls and clone size are given by that table; D and trimming were obtained from the DNA. The data hold 200,000 to 250,000 clones, with roughly nine tenths observed a single time.

The clonotype was recovered from a woman between 50 and 59 years old with acute or convalescent COVID-19. The sequenced material came from peripheral blood. This sequence joins TRBV7-2 and TRBJ2-5; TRBD2 matches 8 bases. The CDR3 DNA is TGTGCCAGCAGCTTAATGAGCGGGGGCATAAAAGAGACCCAGTACTTC. The encoded protein is CASSLMSGGIKETQYF.